This TCR beta chain was captured in a study of cytomegalovirus exposure and HLA in healthy donors. Only in-frame clones appear in the TCRdb table, and some are missing; sequencing was by immunoSEQ multiplex PCR. The repertoire has 200,000 to 300,000 clones, about 86% of them found once; the top ten carry around 1.2%. This TCR was sampled from a young woman in good health and CMV-seropositive. The material sequenced was PBMCs.

The CDR3 bases are TGTGCCAGCAGTTCAGTGGACAGACAAGGATATGGCTACACCTTC. It codes for CASSSVDRQGYGYTF. The V call is TRBV28, the J call TRBJ1-2, with a possible D match to TRBD1 (6 bases). V lost 4 bases and J 5 bases, leaving 17 bases between the germline ends. Germline V gives CDR1 MDHEN, CDR2 SYDVKM. CDR3 length equals 15 residues.